This T cell receptor (beta chain) is drawn from a study of blood T cell repertoires in COVID-19. The assay was immunoSEQ multiplex PCR, and TCRdb's table has in-frame clones only and misses some. This table holds a few hundred thousand clones, around 89% found once. This receptor was identified in a young man with acute or convalescent COVID-19. Sequencing was performed on peripheral blood.

CDR3 in amino acids: CASSPADRLPSYEQYF. Written as DNA, the CDR3 is TGCGCCAGCAGCCCCGCGGACAGACTACCCTCCTACGAGCAGTACTTC. The rearrangement joins TRBV5-1 to TRBJ2-7, with D perhaps TRBD1 (6 bases). The CDR3 contains 16 residues. Germline assignment: CDR1 SGHRS and CDR2 YFSETQ. The V gene lost 4 bases and the J gene lost 0 bases, with 17 bases spanning the gap.